Below, 27 T cell receptor beta chains from the same sample are listed, as sequenced in a study of cytomegalovirus exposure and HLA in healthy donors. Researchers ran the PCR with 60 Vbeta and 13 Jbeta primers. TCRdb keeps only in-frame clones here, not all; method: immunoSEQ multiplex PCR. The sample has some 180,000 clones; more than 65% are singletons. Specimen: PBMCs. All receptors come from a woman in her twenties or thirties in good health and CMV-seropositive.

Written as DNA, the CDR3 is TGTGCCAGCAGTTTCCAGGGGGCGCAATCGGGGGAGCTGTTTTTT. Its translation is CASSFQGAQSGELFF. The chain uses TRBV27 and TRBJ2-2, with TRBD1 matching 8 bases. The germline CDR1 and CDR2 sequences are MNHEY and SMNVEV (reference sequence). The CDR3 runs to 15 residues. Unmatched junction bases numbered 8, after V lost 3 bases and J lost 8 bases.

V and J are TRBV28 and TRBJ2-2; 8 bases agree with TRBD1. CDR3 length: 14 residues. CDR1 is MDHEN, CDR2 SYDVKM, per germline. The ends lost 5 bases at V and 5 bases at J; junction bases unmatched: 4. CDR3 residues: CASSLRGRTGELFF. CDR3 in DNA: TGTGCCAGCAGTCTCAGGGGGCGGACCGGGGAGCTGTTTTTT.

The CDR3 region has the DNA TGCGCCAGCAGCTCCATGGGGGGGGGTACCTACAATGAGCAGTTCTTC. Its protein product is CASSSMGGGTYNEQFF. The V gene is TRBV5-1, the J gene TRBJ2-1; 7 positions agree with TRBD2. The CDR3 has 16 residues. V gave up 3 bases and J gave up 2 bases; unmatched junction bases: 8. Germline CDR1 is SGHRS and CDR2 is YFSETQ. Full variable domain (missing parts from reference TRBV5-1 and TRBJ2-1): KAGVTQTPRYLIKTRGQQVTLSCSPISGHRSVSWYQQTPGQGLQFLFEYFSETQRNKGNFPGRFSGRQFSNSRSEMNVSTLELGDSALYLCASSSMGGGTYNEQFFGPGTRLTVL.

The chain joins TRBV28 to TRBJ2-5; D is possibly TRBD1 (6 bases). The CDR3 covers 15 residues. CDR1 and CDR2 from the germline V gene are MDHEN and SYDVKM. Between the trimmed V and J ends, which lost 7 bases and 2 bases, there was a span of 17 bases. The CDR3 sequence: CASMSPGQLQETQYF. The CDR3 coding sequence is TGTGCCAGCATGTCCCCGGGACAACTACAAGAGACCCAGTACTTC.

This chain connects TRBV6-6 to TRBJ2-1; 8 nucleotides align to TRBD1. The CDR3 is made up of 15 amino acids. Germline values: CDR1 MNHNY, CDR2 SVGAGI (reference sequence). The junction had 7 bases not matched to a gene; V was cut back by 5 bases and J by 4 bases. The CDR3 protein is CASSRDRGQYNEQFF. The CDR3 DNA is TGTGCCAGCAGTCGAGACAGGGGACAATACAATGAGCAGTTCTTC.

V gene TRBV6-5 combines with J gene TRBJ2-5; maybe TRBD1 (6 bases). The J call is in doubt because the DNA end fits TRBJ2-7 better. Germline values: CDR1 MNHEY, CDR2 SVGAGI. The CDR3 sequence is 16 residues long. Here the CDR3 DNA reads TGTGCCAGCAGTTACTCGAGTAACAGGGCGGAATACGAGCAGTACTTC. Its translation: CASSYSSNRAEYEQYF.

This clone was seen more than once but under ten times. The chain has TRBV5-6 and TRBJ1-2, with D unclear. This CDR3 is 13 amino acids long. Germline-derived CDR1 and CDR2 are SGHDT and YYEEEE. V lost 4 bases and J 8 bases, leaving 15 bases between the germline ends. The CDR3 is CASSPRGGKGYTF. CDR3 sequence (DNA): TGTGCCAGCAGCCCCCGGGGAGGGAAAGGCTACACCTTC.

This rearrangement joins TRBV15 to TRBJ2-4, with D possibly being TRBD1 (5 bases). Germline CDR1 reads LNHNV; CDR2 reads YYDKDF (reference sequence). CDR3 size: 15 residues. Deletions cut 0 bases from V and 6 bases from J, with 12 bases between. The CDR3 DNA follows: TGTGCCACCAGCAGAGATCTGGACATCCGAAACATTCAGTACTTC. Translation gives CATSRDLDIRNIQYF.

This chain connects TRBV28 to TRBJ2-2; a possible D gene is TRBD2 (5 bases). V was clipped by 5 bases and J by 6 bases, with 19 bases between them. CDR1 is MDHEN and CDR2 is SYDVKM in the germline V gene. This CDR3 is 16 amino acids long. The CDR3 protein is CASSPTLGGLPGELFF. The CDR3, as DNA: TGTGCCAGCAGTCCAACACTCGGCGGGCTACCCGGGGAGCTGTTTTTT.

The chain employs TRBV7-2 and TRBJ1-1; D perhaps matches TRBD1 (6 bases). The germline V gene has CDR1 SGHTA and CDR2 FQGNSA. This CDR3 region has 14 residues. Trimming stripped 7 bases from V and 2 bases from J, with 14 bases between. The CDR3 sequence: CASTLGGANTEAFF. The CDR3, as DNA: TGTGCCAGCACCTTGGGGGGGGCAAACACTGAAGCTTTCTTT.

There are a few counts of this clone. The chain joins TRBV7-9 to TRBJ1-3; D gene uncertain. Between the trimmed V and J ends, which lost 10 bases and 2 bases, there was a span of 9 bases. The germline gives CDR1 SEHNR, CDR2 FQNEAQ (reference sequence). The CDR3 extends over 12 amino acids. Here the CDR3 reads CATRVPGNTIYF. CDR3 coding DNA: TGTGCCACCCGGGTGCCTGGAAACACCATATATTTT.

The rearrangement links TRBV4-2 to TRBJ1-3; the D is unclear. This CDR3 has 14 residues. Per germline, CDR1 LGHNA and CDR2 YNFKEQ. Trimming stripped 4 bases from V and 0 bases from J, with 7 bases between. CDR3 DNA sequence: TGTGCCAGCAGCCCCCTTAGCTCTGGAAACACCATATATTTT. Protein sequence: CASSPLSSGNTIYF.

The gene calls are TRBV11-3 and TRBJ2-7, with D possibly being TRBD2 (7 bases). This CDR3 has 13 amino acids. Deletions cut 5 bases from V and 6 bases from J, with 14 bases between. Germline V lookup: CDR1 SGHNT, CDR2 YENEEA. CDR3 DNA sequence: TGTGCCAGCAGCCCTGGGGGGGGCATCGAGCAGTACTTC. It translates to CASSPGGGIEQYF.

This chain connects TRBV6-5 to TRBJ1-5, with 7 bases matching TRBD1. Germline trimming cut 5 bases from V and 4 bases from J; bases unmatched to any gene: 2. The CDR3 consists of 13 residues. Germline assignment: CDR1 MNHEY and CDR2 SVGAGI. CDR3 in DNA: TGTGCCAGCAGTGGGACAGCAAATCAGCCCCAGCATTTT. Protein: CASSGTANQPQHF.

The chain couples TRBV6-1 to TRBJ2-7; the match to TRBD1 covers 11 bases. Looked up from germline, CDR1 is MNHNS and CDR2 is SASEGT. Germline trimming cut 7 bases from V and 6 bases from J; bases unmatched to any gene: 8. The CDR3 spans 14 residues. CDR3 in amino acids: CASTGTGGEREQYF. CDR3 bases: TGTGCCAGCACTGGGACAGGGGGGGAGCGCGAGCAGTACTTC.

This clone was found a few times. This rearrangement joins TRBV7-9 to TRBJ2-5; D is unclear. V dropped 1 base and J dropped 5 bases, with 5 bases sitting between them. CDR1 and CDR2 (germline): SEHNR, FQNEAQ (reference sequence). The CDR3 loop spans 12 amino acids. CDR3 loop: CASSLVYETQYF. The CDR3 DNA sequence: TGTGCCAGCAGCTTAGTGTATGAGACCCAGTACTTC.

The J gene is TRBJ2-2, the V gene TRBV11-2; 15 nucleotides line up with TRBD2. The CDR3 spans 18 residues. V lost 6 bases to trimming and J lost 2 bases; unmatched junction nucleotides: 7. Germline V lookup: CDR1 SGHAT, CDR2 FQNNGV. The CDR3: CASRLGLAGGVNTGELFF. The CDR3 DNA follows: TGTGCCAGCAGACTGGGACTAGCGGGGGGTGTCAACACCGGGGAGCTGTTTTTT.

V is TRBV28 and J is TRBJ2-5; 7 bases match TRBD1. CDR1 and CDR2 (germline): MDHEN, SYDVKM. The V and J ends lost 4 bases and 5 bases, in that order; junction bases with no gene match: 10. The CDR3 has 15 amino acids. The CDR3, as DNA: TGTGCCAGCAGTTCACAGACAGGGTATTCGGAGACCCAGTACTTC. It is translated as CASSSQTGYSETQYF.

V gene TRBV11-2 combines with J gene TRBJ2-4; 10 bases map to TRBD2. V was pared by 0 bases and J by 1 base, with 9 bases of the junction left unmatched. CDR1 is SGHAT and CDR2 is FQNNGV in the germline V gene. This CDR3 spans 19 amino acids. This CDR3 reads CASSLEVAGGSAAKNIQYF. In DNA, the CDR3 is TGTGCCAGCAGCTTAGAGGTAGCGGGGGGTTCCGCGGCCAAAAACATTCAGTACTTC. The whole variable domain, filled in from reference TRBV11-2 and TRBJ2-4, reads EAGVAQSPRYKIIEKRQSVAFWCNPISGHATLYWYQQILGQGPKLLIQFQNNGVVDDSQLPKDRFSAERLKGVDSTLKIQPAKLEDSAVYLCASSLEVAGGSAAKNIQYFGAGTRLSVL.

The rearrangement uses TRBV4-1 and TRBJ1-5; 7 bases fit TRBD1. The CDR3 extends over 19 amino acids. J gave up 0 bases and V 0 bases, and 11 bases lay outside the gene matches. CDR1 and CDR2 from the germline V gene are MGHRA and YSYEKL. The CDR3 reads CASSQEWGQTLYSNQPQHF. Written as DNA, the CDR3 is TGCGCCAGCAGCCAAGAGTGGGGACAGACCCTCTATAGCAATCAGCCCCAGCATTTT.

The chain carries TRBV5-1 and TRBJ1-2; 9 nucleotides align to TRBD1. The CDR3 totals 14 residues. Germline V gene data show CDR1 as SGHRS and CDR2 as YFSETQ. V trimming: 4 bases; J trimming: 10 bases; junction bases outside the gene matches: 11. DNA of the CDR3: TGCGCCAGCAGCCCCTGGACAGGGGAGGATGTCTACACCTTC. Amino acids: CASSPWTGEDVYTF.

The rearrangement uses TRBV28 and TRBJ2-7, with 8 bases fitting TRBD1. There are 15 residues in the CDR3. Per germline, CDR1 MDHEN and CDR2 SYDVKM. J lost 0 bases, V lost 4 bases, and 5 bases had no gene match. CDR3 bases: TGTGCCAGCAGTTCAGGACAGGGACTCTCCTACGAGCAGTACTTC. Its protein is CASSSGQGLSYEQYF.

This chain uses TRBV14 with TRBJ2-7; 8 positions match TRBD1. The ends lost 0 bases at V and 6 bases at J; junction bases unmatched: 7. The CDR3 loop spans 15 amino acids. Germline loops: CDR1 SGHDN, CDR2 FVKESK. CDR3 loop: CASSQDWARGPEQYF. The CDR3, as DNA: TGTGCCAGCAGCCAAGATTGGGCCAGGGGGCCCGAGCAGTACTTC.

The CDR3 loop is CASSSGLLGEQYF. For the CDR3, the DNA is TGTGCCAGTAGTTCAGGACTACTCGGGGAGCAGTACTTC. This rearrangement joins TRBV19 to TRBJ2-7, with D possibly matching TRBD2 (6 bases). The V gene lost 5 bases and the J gene lost 7 bases, with 15 bases spanning the gap. Germline V CDR1 and CDR2: LNHDA, SQIVND (reference sequence). The CDR3 is 13 residues long.

The chain recombines TRBV12-5 with TRBJ1-1; TRBD1 matches at 8 bases. Trimming removed 6 bases from V and 2 bases from J; junction bases left unmatched: 5. The CDR3 length is 14 residues. CDR1 is LGHNT and CDR2 is FRNRAP in the germline V gene. The CDR3 nucleotides read TGTGCTAGTGGGCCAACAGGGGGTAACACTGAAGCTTTCTTT. Its translation: CASGPTGGNTEAFF.

This chain joins TRBV12-5 and TRBJ1-4; TRBD1 aligns across 9 bases. Germline CDR1 LGHNT, CDR2 FRNRAP. Losses at the gene ends were 0 bases for V and 2 bases for J; bases not matched to a gene: 7. The CDR3 contains 18 residues. The CDR3 DNA reads TGTGCTAGTGGTTTGGTACCTACAGGGGGCAGGACTAATGAAAAACTGTTTTTT. Translation: CASGLVPTGGRTNEKLFF.

V and J are TRBV5-1 and TRBJ2-7; a possible D gene is TRBD1 (6 bases). This CDR3 comprises 14 residues. V was cut by 4 bases and J by 2 bases, with 13 bases left in between. Germline CDR1 and CDR2: SGHRS and YFSETQ. In nucleotides, the CDR3 is TGCGCCAGCAGCGCTACAGGGACCACCTACGAGCAGTACTTC. Its translation: CASSATGTTYEQYF.